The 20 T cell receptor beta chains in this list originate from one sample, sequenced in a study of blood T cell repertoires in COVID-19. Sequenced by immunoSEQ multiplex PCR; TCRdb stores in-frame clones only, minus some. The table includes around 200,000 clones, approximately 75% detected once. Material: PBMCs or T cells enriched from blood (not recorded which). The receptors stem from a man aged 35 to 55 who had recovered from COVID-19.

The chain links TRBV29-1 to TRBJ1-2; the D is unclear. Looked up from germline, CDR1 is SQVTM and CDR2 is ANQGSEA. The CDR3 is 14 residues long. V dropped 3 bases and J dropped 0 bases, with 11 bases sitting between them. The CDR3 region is CSVELARPNYGYTF. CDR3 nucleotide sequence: TGCAGCGTTGAGTTGGCCAGGCCTAACTATGGCTACACCTTC.

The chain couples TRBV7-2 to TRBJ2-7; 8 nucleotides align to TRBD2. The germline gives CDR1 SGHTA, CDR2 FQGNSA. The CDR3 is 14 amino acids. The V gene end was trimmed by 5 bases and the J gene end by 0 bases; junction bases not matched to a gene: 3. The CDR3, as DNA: TGTGCCAGCAGCCGGACTAGCCCCTCCTACGAGCAGTACTTC. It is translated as CASSRTSPSYEQYF.

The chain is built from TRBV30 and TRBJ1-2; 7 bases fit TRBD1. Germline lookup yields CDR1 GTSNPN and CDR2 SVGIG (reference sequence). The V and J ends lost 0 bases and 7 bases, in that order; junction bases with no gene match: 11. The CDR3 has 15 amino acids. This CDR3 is CAWSVRSTGVSGYTF. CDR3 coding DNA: TGTGCCTGGAGTGTACGGTCCACAGGGGTTTCTGGCTACACCTTC.

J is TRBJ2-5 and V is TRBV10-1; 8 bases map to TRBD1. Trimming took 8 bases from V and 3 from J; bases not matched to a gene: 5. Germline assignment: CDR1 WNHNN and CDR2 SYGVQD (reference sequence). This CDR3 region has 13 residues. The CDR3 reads CASSDRGKETQYF. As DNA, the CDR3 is TGCGCCAGCTCAGACAGGGGAAAAGAGACCCAGTACTTC.

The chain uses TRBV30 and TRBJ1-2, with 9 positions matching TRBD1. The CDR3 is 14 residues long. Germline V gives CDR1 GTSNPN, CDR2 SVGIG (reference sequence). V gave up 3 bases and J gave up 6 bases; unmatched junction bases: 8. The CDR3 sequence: CAWSGQGKGNGYTF. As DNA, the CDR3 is TGTGCCTGGAGCGGACAGGGGAAGGGCAATGGCTACACCTTC.

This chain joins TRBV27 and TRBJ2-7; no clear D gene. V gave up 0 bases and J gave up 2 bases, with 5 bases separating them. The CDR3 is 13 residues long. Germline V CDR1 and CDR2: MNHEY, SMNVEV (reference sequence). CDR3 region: CASSLSSAYEQYF. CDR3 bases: TGTGCCAGCAGTTTATCGTCGGCCTACGAGCAGTACTTC.

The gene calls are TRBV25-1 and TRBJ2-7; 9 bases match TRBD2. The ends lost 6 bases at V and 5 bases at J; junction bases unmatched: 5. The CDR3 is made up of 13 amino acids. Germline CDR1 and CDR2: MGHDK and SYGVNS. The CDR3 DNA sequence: TGTGCCAGCAGGGAAGGACTAGCGAACGAGCAGTACTTC. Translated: CASREGLANEQYF.

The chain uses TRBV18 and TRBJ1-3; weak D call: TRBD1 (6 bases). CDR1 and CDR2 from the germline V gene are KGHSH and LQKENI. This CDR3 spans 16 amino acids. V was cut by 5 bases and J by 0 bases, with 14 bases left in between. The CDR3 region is CASSAKQGTSGNTIYF. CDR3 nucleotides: TGTGCCAGCTCAGCCAAACAGGGAACCTCTGGAAACACCATATATTTT.

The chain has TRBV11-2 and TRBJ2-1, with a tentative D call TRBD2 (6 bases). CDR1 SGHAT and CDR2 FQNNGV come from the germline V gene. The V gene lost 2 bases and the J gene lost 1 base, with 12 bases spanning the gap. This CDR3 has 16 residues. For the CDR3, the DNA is TGTGCCAGCAGCTTATATAGCGGAGTTTCCTACAATGAGCAGTTCTTC. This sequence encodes CASSLYSGVSYNEQFF.

The DNA for the CDR3 is TGCGCCAGCAGCGGACTAGCGGGCGAGATCAATGAGCAGTTCTTC. It translates to CASSGLAGEINEQFF. The rearrangement uses TRBV5-1 and TRBJ2-1; 11 nucleotides line up with TRBD2. The CDR3 length is 15 residues. Germline-derived CDR1 and CDR2 are SGHRS and YFSETQ. V gave up 4 bases and J gave up 6 bases; unmatched junction bases: 6.

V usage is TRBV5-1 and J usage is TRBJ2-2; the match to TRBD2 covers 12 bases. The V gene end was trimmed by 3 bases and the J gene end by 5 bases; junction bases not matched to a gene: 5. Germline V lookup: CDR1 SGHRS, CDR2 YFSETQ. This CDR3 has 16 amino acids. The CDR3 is CASSWRTSGITGELFF. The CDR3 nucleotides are TGCGCCAGCAGCTGGAGGACTAGCGGGATAACCGGGGAGCTGTTTTTT.

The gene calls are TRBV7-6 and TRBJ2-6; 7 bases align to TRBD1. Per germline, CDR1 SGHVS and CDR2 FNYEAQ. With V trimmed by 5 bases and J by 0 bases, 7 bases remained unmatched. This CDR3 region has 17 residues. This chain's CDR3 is CASSATGPTSGANVLTF. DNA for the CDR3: TGTGCCAGCAGCGCGACAGGGCCGACCTCTGGGGCCAACGTCCTGACTTTC.

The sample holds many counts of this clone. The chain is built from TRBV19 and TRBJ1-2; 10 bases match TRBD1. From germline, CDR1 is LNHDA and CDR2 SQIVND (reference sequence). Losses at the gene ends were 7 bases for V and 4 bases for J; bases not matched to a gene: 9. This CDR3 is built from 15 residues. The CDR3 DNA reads TGTGCCAGTAAGAGAGGACAGGGGGGTTTCTATGGCTACACCTTC. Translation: CASKRGQGGFYGYTF.

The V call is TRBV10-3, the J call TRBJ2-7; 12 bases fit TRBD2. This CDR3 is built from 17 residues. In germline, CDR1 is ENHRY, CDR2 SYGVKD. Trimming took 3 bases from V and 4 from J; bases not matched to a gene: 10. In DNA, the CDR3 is TGTGCCATCAGTGACCCTGAGACTAGCGGGGGTAATTACGAGCAGTACTTC. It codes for CAISDPETSGGNYEQYF.

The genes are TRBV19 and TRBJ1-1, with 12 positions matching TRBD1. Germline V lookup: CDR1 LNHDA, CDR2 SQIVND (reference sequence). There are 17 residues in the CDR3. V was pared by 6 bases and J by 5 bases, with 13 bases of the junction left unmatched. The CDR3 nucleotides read TGTGCCAGTAGACCTCCCGGGACAGGGGGCGCTGATACTGAAGCTTTCTTT. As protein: CASRPPGTGGADTEAFF.

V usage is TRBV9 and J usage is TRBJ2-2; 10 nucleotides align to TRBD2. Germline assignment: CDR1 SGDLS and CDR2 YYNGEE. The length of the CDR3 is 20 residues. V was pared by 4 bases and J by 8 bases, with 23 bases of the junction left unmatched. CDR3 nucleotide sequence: TGTGCCAGCAGCCCAAGAAGGCTAGCGGGGGCCTCTGCCAACTGGGGGGAGCTGTTTTTT. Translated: CASSPRRLAGASANWGELFF.

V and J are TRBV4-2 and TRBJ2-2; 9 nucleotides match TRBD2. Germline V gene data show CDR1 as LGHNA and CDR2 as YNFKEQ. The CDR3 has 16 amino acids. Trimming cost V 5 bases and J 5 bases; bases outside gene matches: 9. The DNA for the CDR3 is TGTGCCAGCAGCTTGCGGGAGGGGGGTGAGACCGGGGAGCTGTTTTTT. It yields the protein CASSLREGGETGELFF.

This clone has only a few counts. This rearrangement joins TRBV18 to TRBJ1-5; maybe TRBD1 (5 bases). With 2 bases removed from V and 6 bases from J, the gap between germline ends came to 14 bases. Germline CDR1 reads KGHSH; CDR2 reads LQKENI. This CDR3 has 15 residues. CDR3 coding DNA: TGTGCCAGCTCACCAGTAGGAGGGGCGGTTCAGCCCCAGCATTTT. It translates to CASSPVGGAVQPQHF.

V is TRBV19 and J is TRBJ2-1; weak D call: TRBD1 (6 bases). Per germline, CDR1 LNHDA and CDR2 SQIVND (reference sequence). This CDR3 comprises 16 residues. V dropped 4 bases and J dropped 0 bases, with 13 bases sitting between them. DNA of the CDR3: TGTGCCAGTAGTAGGTATACAGGGATCTCCTACAATGAGCAGTTCTTC. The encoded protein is CASSRYTGISYNEQFF. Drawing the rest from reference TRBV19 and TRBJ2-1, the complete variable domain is DGGITQSPKYLFRKEGQNVTLSCEQNLNHDAMYWYRQDPGQGLRLIYYSQIVNDFQKGDIAEGYSVSREKKESFPLTVTSAQKNPTAFYLCASSRYTGISYNEQFFGPGTRLTVL.

Here the CDR3 DNA reads TGCGCCAGCAGCTCCCTCGGACAGGTCTCCACTGAAGCTTTCTTT. Protein sequence: CASSSLGQVSTEAFF. The V call is TRBV5-1, the J call TRBJ1-1; 7 positions match TRBD1. Germline CDR1 is SGHRS and CDR2 is YFSETQ. The V gene end was trimmed by 3 bases and the J gene end by 4 bases; junction bases not matched to a gene: 9. This CDR3 contains 15 residues.